This paragraph reports one TCR beta chain. Generated by immunoSEQ multiplex PCR, the TCRdb table keeps only in-frame clones and is missing some. Counted here are under 450,000 clones, more than 75% occurring once; the ten biggest clones make up about 3%. The record originates from a study of blood T cell repertoires in COVID-19. The clonotype was recovered from a young woman who had recovered from COVID-19. The sequenced material came from PBMCs or T cells enriched from blood (not recorded which).

CDR3 in DNA: TGTGCCAGCAGCTCCACCTCAGGGGCCGGAGGCTATGGCTACACCTTC. The encoded protein is CASSSTSGAGGYGYTF. The chain carries TRBV7-2 and TRBJ1-2; D may be TRBD1 (6 bases). The V gene's germline CDR1 is SGHTA and CDR2 FQGNSA. The CDR3 spans 16 residues. The V end was cut by 4 bases, the J end by 4 bases, with 19 bases between.